These T cell receptor beta chains were read from a single sample in a study of blood T cells in healthy people across ages. A single record per CDR3 protein comes from TCRdb applying MiXCR to the 5' RACE reads. The data hold around 990,000 distinct CDR3 sequences, with around 25% observed a single time. These records were also assigned to another study, of T cells of mothers and their children.

Material for sequencing was blood. These receptors were collected from a girl under 10 years old in good health. Each CDR3 is given with its conserved first and last residue. A D gene is named only where the DNA matches it firmly. Not every row has a clone size; where given, it reads once, few, many or a size class.

v_call,j_call,d_call,clone_size,cdr3_nt,cdr3_aa
TRBV6-5,TRBJ2-3,NA,few,TGTGCCAGCAGTTACCGGGCTGAGGGTACGCAGTATTTT,CASSYRAEGTQYF
TRBV9,TRBJ2-3,NA,NA,TGTGCCAGCAGCTATGAAAGCCGACCCTATGGCACAGATACGCAGTATTTT,CASSYESRPYGTDTQYF
TRBV5-1,TRBJ1-3,NA,NA,TGCGCCAGCAGCTTTGAAGGCCGTCCCATATATTTT,CASSFEGRPIYF
TRBV10-1,TRBJ2-1,TRBD2,few,TGCGCCAGCAGTCCTATACTAGCGGGACATTCCTACAATGAGCAGTTCTTC,CASSPILAGHSYNEQFF
TRBV20-1,TRBJ2-1,TRBD2,NA,TGCAGTGCTAGAGATTGGACTAGCGGGGGGGCCATAACCTACAATGAGCAGTTCTTC,CSARDWTSGGAITYNEQFF
TRBV5-6,TRBJ2-4,NA,few,TGTGCCAGCAGCTTGGCCGTAGGGGGAAACATTCAGTACTTC,CASSLAVGGNIQYF
TRBV11-2,TRBJ2-1,NA,few,TGTGCCAGCAGCTTACTAGCCCAAAATGAGCAGTTCTTC,CASSLLAQNEQFF
TRBV7-2,TRBJ2-4,NA,NA,TGTGCCAGCAGCTTAGCGCGGAGGCGCGAACAAAACATTCAGTACTTC,CASSLARRREQNIQYF
TRBV5-6,TRBJ1-2,NA,NA,TGTGCCAGCAGCTTGCAGGGTCTTGATGGCTACACCTTC,CASSLQGLDGYTF
TRBV6-2/TRBV6-3,TRBJ2-2,NA,few,TGTGCCAGCAGTTACCCCCGGTCTGATATTACCGGGGAGCTGTTTTTT,CASSYPRSDITGELFF
TRBV15,TRBJ1-1,NA,NA,TGTGCCACCAGCATGGGGGGTATGAACACTGAAGCTTTCTTT,CATSMGGMNTEAFF
TRBV7-2,TRBJ2-1,TRBD2,NA,TGTGCCAGCAGCTTAGCGCTAGGCGGGAGTAGGAATGAGCAGTTCTTC,CASSLALGGSRNEQFF
TRBV7-9,TRBJ2-1,TRBD1,few,TGTGCCAGCAGCAACGAGGGACAGCACAATGAGCAGTTCTTC,CASSNEGQHNEQFF
TRBV12-3/TRBV12-4,TRBJ2-5,NA,NA,TGTGCCAGCACGGGGGCCTCACAAGAGACCCAGTACTTC,CASTGASQETQYF
TRBV6-1,TRBJ2-3,NA,few,TGTGCCAGCAGTGAAGATTTGACAGATACGCAGTATTTT,CASSEDLTDTQYF
TRBV7-3,TRBJ1-2,TRBD1,few,TGTGCCAGCAGCGAGGGGACAGGGGGTGGCTACACCTTC,CASSEGTGGGYTF
TRBV7-2,TRBJ2-5,NA,NA,TGTGCCAGCAACCTCTCTCAAGAGACCCAGTACTTC,CASNLSQETQYF
TRBV20-1,TRBJ2-7,NA,few,TGCAGTGCTAGAGATCGAGGTGGGAACGAGCAGTACTTC,CSARDRGGNEQYF
TRBV12-3/TRBV12-4,TRBJ1-4,NA,many,TGTGCCAGCAGTTTAGTTGCAACTAATGAAAAACTGTTTTTT,CASSLVATNEKLFF
TRBV29-1,TRBJ2-5,NA,NA,TGCAGCGTTGAAGTGTCGTATTCGGAGACCCAGTACTTC,CSVEVSYSETQYF
TRBV7-9,TRBJ2-7,NA,few,TGTGCCAGCAGCCCGGTAGACAGCTCCTACGAGCAGTACTTC,CASSPVDSSYEQYF
TRBV6-5,TRBJ1-3,NA,NA,TGTGCCAGCAGTACCCCGGGCTCTGGAAACACCATATATTTT,CASSTPGSGNTIYF
TRBV6-1,TRBJ2-7,NA,few,TGTGCCAGCAGTGTACAGGGAGAAAGACCTTACGAGCAGTACTTC,CASSVQGERPYEQYF
TRBV7-6,TRBJ2-5,NA,few,TGTGCCAGCAACAAACCGGGTTCCCAAGAGACCCAGTACTTC,CASNKPGSQETQYF
TRBV9,TRBJ2-4,NA,NA,TGTGCCAGCAGCGAGCGAGCCAAAAACATTCAGTACTTC,CASSERAKNIQYF
TRBV11-2,TRBJ2-1,TRBD2,NA,TGTGCCAGCAGCACCGGGACTAGCGGGATGCTCAATGAGCAGTTCTTC,CASSTGTSGMLNEQFF
TRBV9,TRBJ1-1,TRBD1,many,TGTGCCAGCAGCGTAGAGGGACAGTCTGAAGCTTTCTTT,CASSVEGQSEAFF
TRBV7-6,TRBJ2-5,NA,NA,TGTGCCAGCAGCTTAGACCGGGTAGAGAAGACCCAGTACTTC,CASSLDRVEKTQYF
TRBV11-2,TRBJ1-6,NA,NA,TGTGCCAGCAGCCGCTTCCCGCCGGGTAATTCACCCCTCCACTTT,CASSRFPPGNSPLHF
TRBV4-2,TRBJ2-4,NA,few,TGTGCCAGCAGCCAAGGGGTAGGGGAAAACATTCAGTACTTC,CASSQGVGENIQYF
TRBV19,TRBJ1-2,NA,few,TGTGCCAGTACCGGCAGGGCCTTCTATGGCTACACCTTC,CASTGRAFYGYTF
TRBV15,TRBJ2-7,NA,few,TGTGCCACCAGCAGAGATCGACTAATAGGATGGCAGTACTTC,CATSRDRLIGWQYF
TRBV12-3/TRBV12-4,TRBJ2-1,TRBD2,NA,TGTGCCAGCATGGGACTAGCAAATGAGCAGTTCTTC,CASMGLANEQFF
TRBV12-3/TRBV12-4,TRBJ2-1,NA,few,TGTGCCAGCAGTTTCCTTCACCTCGCTCGGATCGATGAGCAGTTCTTC,CASSFLHLARIDEQFF
TRBV29-1,TRBJ1-2,NA,few,TGCAGCGTAAGGGATTTGAATGGCTACACCTTC,CSVRDLNGYTF
TRBV29-1,TRBJ2-7,TRBD2,NA,TGCAGCACGACGAGCGGGGTCGACTACGAGCAGTACTTC,CSTTSGVDYEQYF
TRBV15,TRBJ2-7,TRBD1,once,TGTGCCACCAGCAGCCGGGACAGGGGGCTCCACGAGCAGTACTTC,CATSSRDRGLHEQYF
TRBV7-6,TRBJ2-1,NA,NA,TGTGCCAGCAACTCGGACGGGGCCACCTATGAGCAGTTCTTC,CASNSDGATYEQFF
TRBV4-3,TRBJ1-4,NA,few,TGCGCCAGCGGCCAAGATCTGAGGGGTGATGAAAAACTGTTTTTT,CASGQDLRGDEKLFF
TRBV27,TRBJ2-3,NA,few,TGTGCGACCGGGTCCTCAGATACGCAGTATTTT,CATGSSDTQYF
TRBV6-5,TRBJ2-3,TRBD2,few,TGTGCCAGCATGCGAGCGGGGGGGCTCGTAGATACGCAGTATTTT,CASMRAGGLVDTQYF